This TCR beta chain appears in the sequencing data of a study of CD8+CD57+ T cells in acquired aplastic anemia (dated by TCRdb to 2016 to 2019). Regarding the complete study: On average, sorted CD4+ and CD8+ cells yielded 3.2 ug of extracted DNA, with a range of about 0.17 to 27.4 ug.

Paper-wide results and their limitations: No significant difference in CD8+ Simpson's diversity was found between patients and healthy controls (P=0.060). Around 27 CD8+ CDR3 sequences were found to be shared between patients and controls, but these sequences appeared to be highly expressed in patients and within the immunodominant clones of the patients.

Genomic DNA served as template for TCR beta VDJ combination and CDR3 sequence profiling. An Illumina HiSeq 2000 was the platform used for TCR repertoire sequencing. The original methods were these. TRBV/TRBJ rearrangement plots, CDR3 size and DJ length profiles, and Simpson's diversity index were used to assess repertoires. The most abundant DNA sequence in the deep sequencing data was defined as the immunodominant clone. CDR3 amino acid sequences were screened for sharing across subjects and were compared with published repertoires and the VDJdb database. Clones were called with MiXCR by TCRdb after fastp trimmed the public reads at Q25, and only in-frame beta chains were retained. CDR3 protein sequences are deduplicated, and each keeps its most common genes and DNA. The V and J calls, along with clone size, are taken from TCRdb and not from the paper's own processing. The sample records around 180,000 distinct CDR3 sequences, less than 65% of which are singletons. Together, the top ten hold 46% of the sample.

In the study, sorted CD4+ and CD8+ blood T cells from patients with severe aplastic anemia and from healthy subjects underwent deep sequencing of TCR repertoires. Ficoll-Paque density gradient centrifugation was used to isolate peripheral blood mononuclear cells. Before DNA was extracted, CD4+ and CD8+ T cells were sorted using either FACS or magnetic beads. On this clonotype itself: Its antigen is unknown. In this CDR3 the conserved last residue, phenylalanine or tryptophan, is missing, so a read error is likely.

As encoded in the germline V gene, CDR1 is SGHDT while CDR2 is YYEEEE. The CDR3 is 16 residues long, counting both termini. CDR3 DNA is the only sequence kept; it has 48 bases, read in frame from the first base. The chain is made from TRBV5-6 and TRBJ1-5, and possibly TRBD1, on 6 matching bases. This TCR came from a human donor with severe aplastic anemia or a healthy control (not recorded which). Sequencing used sorted CD4+, CD8+, or CD8+CD57+ T cells (not recorded which) from PBMCs. CDR3 reads: CASSFQGSFSSQPQHY. DNA sequence: TGTGCCAGCAGCTTCCAGGGGTCGTTTAGCAGTCAGCCCCAGCATTAT.